This TCR beta chain originates from a study of CD8 T cells in Susac syndrome. Study-wide results and limits: The study acknowledged a relatively small number of individuals in its TCR sequencing and HLA analysis.

With regard to this clonotype: The antigen remains undetermined.

Sequencing of TCR beta was performed on blood CD8+ and CD4+ T cells. Healthy donors matched for age and sex were used as controls. Random hexamers primed reverse transcription of roughly 0.45 to 1 ug RNA. TCRdb itself ran the immunoSEQ multiplex PCR reads through MiXCR, one entry per CDR3 protein. The top ten hold 0.09% to 0.12% of the sample, which has about 210,000 distinct CDR3 sequences, 80% to 95% seen once. J lost 9 bases, V lost 5 bases, and 15 bases had no gene match. The germline V gene has CDR1 MNHNS and CDR2 SASEGT. This CDR3 has 16 residues. This chain links TRBV6-1 with TRBJ2-1, with 8 nucleotides matching TRBD1. The clonotype originates from a human donor in good health. The sequencing sample was made of CD4+ T cells from PBMCs. In DNA, the CDR3 is TGTGCCAGCAGTCGCGGGACAGGAGGACGGAGAAGTGAGCAGTTCTTC. This encodes CASSRGTGGRRSEQFF.